The clone carrying this TCR beta chain was found many times. The target antigen is unknown. This sample stems from a study of CD8 T cells in ankylosing spondylitis. Overall study results and limits: Researchers reportedly found disease-linked clones significantly enriched in matched ankylosing spondylitis synovial fluid.

Construction of TCR beta libraries was performed using quantitative 5'-RACE with molecular barcodes. TCRdb ran MiXCR on the 5' RACE reads and lists one entry per CDR3 protein. The sample includes some 130,000 distinct CDR3 sequences, approximately 10% of them seen just once. CDR3 length: 13 residues. Trimming removed 2 bases at V and 2 bases at J, with 9 bases between. CDR1 and CDR2 (germline): DFQATT, SNEGSKA (reference sequence). The sequence was collected from a female donor with ankylosing spondylitis or in good health (not recorded which). The chain joins TRBV20-1 to TRBJ1-1, with D possibly TRBD1 on 5 matching bases. Sequencing input: blood, either unsorted or a sorted T cell fraction (not recorded which). The CDR3: CSARRTPNTEAFF. CDR3 nucleotides: TGCAGTGCTAGAAGGACACCCAACACTGAAGCTTTCTTT.